Sequencing of this T cell receptor (beta chain) was carried out in a study of blood T cell repertoires in COVID-19. V shed 5 bases and J 6 bases; nucleotides not matched to a gene: 3. The germline V gene has CDR1 SGHRS and CDR2 YFSETQ. The CDR3 covers 14 residues. Produced via immunoSEQ multiplex PCR; TCRdb's table is partial and in-frame only. The data contain some 70,000 clones, over 80% of them singletons. The sequencing sample was made of peripheral blood. The chain uses TRBV5-1 and TRBJ2-2; 11 bases are shared with TRBD1. The sequence was collected from a human donor in a cohort sampled during active COVID-19. CDR3 DNA: TGCGCCAGCAGTTGGGACAGGGGGGCCGGGGAGCTGTTTTTT. This sequence encodes CASSWDRGAGELFF.